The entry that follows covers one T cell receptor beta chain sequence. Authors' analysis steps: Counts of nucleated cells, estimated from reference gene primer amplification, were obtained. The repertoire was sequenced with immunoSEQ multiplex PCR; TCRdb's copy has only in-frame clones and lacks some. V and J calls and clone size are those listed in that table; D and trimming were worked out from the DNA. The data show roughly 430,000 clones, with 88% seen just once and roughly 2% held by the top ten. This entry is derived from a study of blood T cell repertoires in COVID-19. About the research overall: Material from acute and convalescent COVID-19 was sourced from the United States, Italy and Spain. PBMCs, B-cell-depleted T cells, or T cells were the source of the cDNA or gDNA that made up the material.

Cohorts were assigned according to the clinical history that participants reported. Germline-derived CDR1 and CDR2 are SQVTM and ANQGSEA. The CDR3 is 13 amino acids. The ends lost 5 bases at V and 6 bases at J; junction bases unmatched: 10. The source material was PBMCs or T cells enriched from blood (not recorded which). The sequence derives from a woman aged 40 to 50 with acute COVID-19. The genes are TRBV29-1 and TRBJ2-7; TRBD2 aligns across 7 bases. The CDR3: CSVSRGGGTEQYF. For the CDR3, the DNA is TGCAGCGTTTCCCGTGGCGGGGGAACCGAGCAGTACTTC.